The 27 T cell receptor beta chains reported below all come from one sample, sequenced in a study of cytomegalovirus exposure and HLA in healthy donors. A multiplex PCR was run with 60 Vbeta primers and 13 Jbeta primers. TCRdb keeps only in-frame clones here, not all; method: immunoSEQ multiplex PCR. The data hold approximately 170,000 clones, with about four fifths observed a single time. The specimen was PBMCs. These receptors all stem from a woman aged 50 to 60 in good health and CMV-seronegative.

This clone was observed a handful of times. This sequence joins TRBV7-8 and TRBJ2-5; TRBD2 matches at 10 bases. CDR1 is SGHVS, CDR2 FQNEAQ, per germline. The ends lost 0 bases at V and 4 bases at J; junction bases unmatched: 5. This CDR3 is built from 16 residues. CDR3 nucleotide sequence: TGTGCCAGCAGCTTAGCGTTTAGCGGGGGGTCAGAGACCCAGTACTTC. Translated: CASSLAFSGGSETQYF. Together with reference TRBV7-8 and TRBJ2-5, the CDR3 gives the full variable domain: GAGVSQSPRYKVAKRGQDVALRCDPISGHVSLFWYQQALGQGPEFLTYFQNEAQLDKSGLPSDRFFAERPEGSVSTLKIQRTQQEDSAVYLCASSLAFSGGSETQYFGPGTRLLVL.

The chain has TRBV7-6 and TRBJ1-2; D perhaps matches TRBD1 (5 bases). Germline CDR1 reads SGHVS; CDR2 reads FNYEAQ. The ends were cut back, 0 bases at V and 7 bases at J, with 9 bases in the middle. The length of the CDR3 is 13 residues. The CDR3 protein is CASSLADNRGYTF. The DNA for the CDR3 is TGTGCCAGCAGCTTAGCGGACAACCGTGGCTACACCTTC.

Regarding this clone: Compared with germline, one end of the junction differs, possibly owing to a read error. The chain links TRBV19 to TRBJ2-2, with D perhaps matching TRBD2 (5 bases). The CDR3 covers 12 residues. CDR1 is LNHDA and CDR2 is SQIVND in the germline V gene (reference sequence). CDR3 nucleotides: TGCGGGGTAGGAGTCGACACCGGGGAGCTGTTTTTT. Protein: CGVGVDTGELFF.

The chain has TRBV10-2 and TRBJ1-3; D uncertain. The germline V and J ends were trimmed by 4 bases and 0 bases, with 16 bases remaining between them. Germline V gene sequence: CDR1 WSHSY, CDR2 SAAADI. This CDR3 has 17 residues. CDR3 bases: TGCGCCAGCAGTGTAAAGGCCCCCCGGGACTCTGGAAACACCATATATTTT. It translates to CASSVKAPRDSGNTIYF.

The chain links TRBV6-1 to TRBJ2-7; D perhaps matches TRBD2 (7 bases). Germline loops: CDR1 MNHNS, CDR2 SASEGT. CDR3 length equals 13 residues. V lost 7 bases, J lost 4 bases, and 14 bases lay in between. CDR3 protein: CASTAGARYEQYF. CDR3 coding DNA: TGTGCCAGCACCGCGGGGGCGAGGTACGAGCAGTACTTC.

The table lists this clone with a count of one. This sequence joins TRBV25-1 and TRBJ1-2; 7 nucleotides align to TRBD1. The CDR3 runs 14 residues. CDR1 and CDR2 from the germline V gene are MGHDK and SYGVNS. J was trimmed by 6 bases and V by 2 bases; bases with no gene match: 6. The CDR3 region has the DNA TGTGCCAGCAGTGAAATGGGCAGGGGGGATGGCTACACCTTC. Translating it yields CASSEMGRGDGYTF.

V gene TRBV7-8 combines with J gene TRBJ2-7; 9 positions match TRBD2. V was pared by 3 bases and J by 2 bases, with 14 bases of the junction left unmatched. The CDR3 length is 18 residues. CDR1 SGHVS and CDR2 FQNEAQ come from the germline V gene. The CDR3 nucleotides read TGTGCCAGCAGCTTCGCAAGTTTAGCGGGGGCGCCTCCCTACGAGCAGTACTTC. Amino acid sequence: CASSFASLAGAPPYEQYF.

The count of this clone is one. The chain combines TRBV27 with TRBJ2-2, with 9 bases that match TRBD1. J was trimmed by 6 bases and V by 7 bases; bases with no gene match: 9. Looked up from germline, CDR1 is MNHEY and CDR2 is SMNVEV (reference sequence). This CDR3 has 15 amino acids. CDR3 amino acids: CASKPGQGFPGELFF. For the CDR3, the DNA is TGTGCCAGCAAACCGGGACAGGGCTTTCCCGGGGAGCTGTTTTTT.

In DNA, the CDR3 is TGTGCCACCACAGATAGCTCCTACAATGAGCAGTTCTTC. It translates to CATTDSSYNEQFF. The chain recombines TRBV19 with TRBJ2-1; D not certain. Trimming removed 10 bases at V and 0 bases at J, with 10 bases between. Germline-derived CDR1 and CDR2 are LNHDA and SQIVND (reference sequence). The CDR3 consists of 13 residues.

The V and J genes are TRBV6-1 and TRBJ2-1; TRBD2 aligns across 11 bases. Germline V gene data show CDR1 as MNHNS and CDR2 as SASEGT. The CDR3 loop spans 13 amino acids. The DNA of the CDR3 is TGTGCTCTAACTAGCGGGAGTCGTGGGGAGCAGTTCTTC. Translating it yields CALTSGSRGEQFF.

J is TRBJ2-7 and V is TRBV18; D perhaps matches TRBD2 (6 bases). The germline V and J ends were trimmed by 4 bases and 5 bases, with 15 bases remaining between them. CDR1 and CDR2 from the germline V gene are KGHSH and LQKENI. The CDR3 covers 14 residues. Written as DNA, the CDR3 is TGTGCCAGCTCACTCGGGAGTACGGGAAACGAGCAGTACTTC. The encoded protein is CASSLGSTGNEQYF.

The gene calls are TRBV7-9 and TRBJ1-5, with 7 bases fitting TRBD1. Germline V gives CDR1 SEHNR, CDR2 FQNEAQ (reference sequence). With V trimmed by 4 bases and J by 6 bases, 3 bases remained unmatched. This CDR3 has 13 amino acids. For the CDR3, the DNA is TGTGCCAGCAGCTCGACAGGGACTCAGCCCCAGCATTTT. Protein: CASSSTGTQPQHF.

V is TRBV7-2 and J is TRBJ2-7; D may be TRBD1 (6 bases). The CDR3 has 14 amino acids. Trimming left V 3 bases short and J 2 bases short, with 11 bases between. In germline, CDR1 is SGHTA, CDR2 FQGNSA. The chain's CDR3 is CASSFEQGPYEQYF. The CDR3 region has the DNA TGTGCCAGCAGCTTCGAACAGGGACCCTACGAGCAGTACTTC.

This chain connects TRBV7-2 to TRBJ2-3, with D perhaps matching TRBD1 (5 bases). This CDR3 region has 13 residues. Germline assignment: CDR1 SGHTA and CDR2 FQGNSA. V lost 8 bases and J 2 bases, leaving 11 bases between the germline ends. The CDR3 loop reads CASATAITDTQYF. The DNA for the CDR3 is TGTGCCAGCGCGACAGCTATCACAGATACGCAGTATTTT.

This clone appeared a single time. The chain couples TRBV19 to TRBJ1-5; no reliable D call. The germline gives CDR1 LNHDA, CDR2 SQIVND (reference sequence). With 4 bases removed from V and 4 bases from J, the gap between germline ends came to 11 bases. This CDR3 contains 14 residues. The CDR3 DNA reads as TGTGCCAGTAGTACCAATAGCGGGAATCAGCCCCAGCATTTT. As protein: CASSTNSGNQPQHF.

CDR3 in amino acids: CASSLFHRDRTLGTKSEQFF. CDR3 in DNA: TGTGCCAGCAGTTTATTTCATCGGGACAGGACCCTCGGGACTAAAAGTGAGCAGTTCTTC. This sequence joins TRBV28 and TRBJ2-1; weak D call: TRBD1 (8 bases). Per the germline V gene, CDR1 is MDHEN and CDR2 is SYDVKM. Trimming stripped 1 base from V and 9 bases from J, with 31 bases between. The length of the CDR3 is 20 residues.

This chain links TRBV5-1 with TRBJ2-5; tentative D call: TRBD2 (5 bases). The CDR3 consists of 14 residues. The germline gives CDR1 SGHRS, CDR2 YFSETQ. Trimming left V 0 bases short and J 0 bases short, with 6 bases between. In DNA, the CDR3 is TGCGCCAGCAGCTTGGCGGGGAACCAAGAGACCCAGTACTTC. It specifies CASSLAGNQETQYF.

This sequence joins TRBV28 and TRBJ2-2; 11 nucleotides agree with TRBD2. The CDR3 spans 18 residues. The V gene's germline CDR1 is MDHEN and CDR2 SYDVKM. V gave up 2 bases and J gave up 5 bases; unmatched junction bases: 10. The CDR3 here is CASSLPGLADLKTGELFF. The CDR3 DNA is TGTGCCAGCAGTTTACCGGGACTAGCGGACCTAAAAACCGGGGAGCTGTTTTTT.

The chain recombines TRBV28 with TRBJ1-6; no reliable D call. Germline V gene data show CDR1 as MDHEN and CDR2 as SYDVKM. This CDR3 is 15 amino acids long. Trimming took 0 bases from V and 7 from J, leaving 10 bases between them. The CDR3 nucleotides are TGTGCCAGCAGTTTATGGCCAGAAAGAAATTCACCCCTCCACTTT. Protein sequence: CASSLWPERNSPLHF. The full variable domain, in which reference TRBV28 and TRBJ1-6 provide the parts outside the CDR3, is DVKVTQSSRYLVKRTGEKVFLECVQDMDHENMFWYRQDPGLGLRLIYFSYDVKMKEKGDIPEGYSVSREKKERFSLILESASTNQTSMYLCASSLWPERNSPLHFGNGTRLTVT.

In this sample, this clone turned up once. The chain has TRBV7-2 and TRBJ2-5; D possibly corresponds to TRBD1 (6 bases). The J call may be wrong; the DNA end is better matched by TRBJ2-7. CDR3 length equals 11 residues. Germline V gene sequence: CDR1 SGHTA, CDR2 FQGNSA. The CDR3 sequence is CASSPGAEQYF. For the CDR3, the DNA is TGTGCCAGCAGCCCAGGGGCCGAGCAGTACTTC.

V usage is TRBV30 and J usage is TRBJ2-7; D gene unclear. V lost 2 bases, J lost 5 bases, and 10 bases lay in between. This CDR3 spans 12 amino acids. CDR1 GTSNPN and CDR2 SVGIG come from the germline V gene (reference sequence). Here the CDR3 DNA reads TGTGCCTGGAGTTTCGACAAGAACGAGCAGTACTTC. Translating gives CAWSFDKNEQYF.

The rearrangement joins TRBV7-8 to TRBJ1-1; D gene unclear. Per the germline V gene, CDR1 is SGHVS and CDR2 is FQNEAQ. The CDR3 runs to 18 residues. Trimming shortened V by 2 bases and J by 1 base, and 20 bases separated the two germline ends. CDR3 sequence (DNA): TGTGCCAGCAGCTTAAATTTCTTTCAGACGGGTAGGAACACTGAAGCTTTCTTT. Translating gives CASSLNFFQTGRNTEAFF. Full variable domain (rest looked up from reference TRBV7-8 and TRBJ1-1): GAGVSQSPRYKVAKRGQDVALRCDPISGHVSLFWYQQALGQGPEFLTYFQNEAQLDKSGLPSDRFFAERPEGSVSTLKIQRTQQEDSAVYLCASSLNFFQTGRNTEAFFGQGTRLTVV.

The chain is built from TRBV11-2 and TRBJ1-1, with D tentatively TRBD1 (5 bases). Deletions cut 10 bases from V and 5 bases from J, with 17 bases between. Germline V gives CDR1 SGHAT, CDR2 FQNNGV. This CDR3 has 13 amino acids. The CDR3 here is CATTESRGTEAFF. CDR3 bases: TGTGCCACCACGGAGAGTCGGGGGACTGAAGCTTTCTTT.

Here the CDR3 reads CASSPYTGGGGDTQYF. CDR3 in DNA: TGTGCCAGCTCACCCTATACCGGGGGGGGCGGAGATACGCAGTATTTT. The V and J genes are TRBV18 and TRBJ2-3, with TRBD2 matching 8 bases. Germline V gene sequence: CDR1 KGHSH, CDR2 LQKENI. The CDR3 is 16 residues long. With 3 bases clipped from V and 5 bases from J, the junction kept 10 bases outside the gene matches.

This clone has only one observation. The chain couples TRBV7-2 to TRBJ2-6; D is ambiguous. CDR1 and CDR2 from the germline V gene are SGHTA and FQGNSA. The CDR3 loop spans 14 amino acids. V lost 8 bases to trimming and J lost 0 bases, with 8 bases between them. CDR3 residues: CASPADSGANVLTF. Written as DNA, the CDR3 is TGTGCCAGCCCGGCGGACTCTGGGGCCAACGTCCTGACTTTC.

V is TRBV27 and J is TRBJ1-6; tentatively, D is TRBD1 (6 bases). The CDR3 is made up of 16 amino acids. The ends were cut back, 0 bases at V and 10 bases at J, with 16 bases in the middle. Germline CDR1 and CDR2: MNHEY and SMNVEV (reference sequence). CDR3 amino acids: CASSLSPKPGESPLHF. The DNA for the CDR3 is TGTGCCAGCAGTTTATCGCCAAAGCCAGGGGAGTCACCCCTCCACTTT.

The chain uses TRBV28 and TRBJ1-3; D may be TRBD1 (6 bases). The V gene lost 3 bases and the J gene lost 2 bases, with 8 bases spanning the gap. Germline CDR1 and CDR2: MDHEN and SYDVKM. This CDR3 contains 14 residues. CDR3: CASSFYRAGNTIYF. As DNA, the CDR3 is TGTGCCAGCAGTTTTTACAGGGCTGGAAACACCATATATTTT.